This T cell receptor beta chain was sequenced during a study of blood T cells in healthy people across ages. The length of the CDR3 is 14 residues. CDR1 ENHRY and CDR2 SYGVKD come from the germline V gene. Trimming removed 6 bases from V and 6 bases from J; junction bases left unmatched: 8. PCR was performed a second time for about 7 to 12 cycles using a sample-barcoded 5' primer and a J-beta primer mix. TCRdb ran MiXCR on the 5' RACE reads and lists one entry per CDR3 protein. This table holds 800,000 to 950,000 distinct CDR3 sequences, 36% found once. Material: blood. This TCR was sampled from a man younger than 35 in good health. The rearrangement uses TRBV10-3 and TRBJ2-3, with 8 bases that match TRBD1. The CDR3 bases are TGTGCCATCAGGGCAGGGACAGGTTTGGATACGCAGTATTTT. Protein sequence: CAIRAGTGLDTQYF.